This T cell receptor beta chain is drawn from a study of T cells in Graves' hyperthyroidism and ophthalmopathy. In germline, CDR1 is SGHVS, CDR2 FQNEAQ. CDR3 size: 17 residues. V dropped 1 base and J dropped 1; count of bases not matched to a gene: 5. This clonotype was counted a few times. Researchers took RNA transcripts and amplified the TCR beta CDR3 regions from them. HTBI primers drove first-round RT-PCR of the TCR CDR3. TCRdb recomputed calls from the multiplex PCR reads with MiXCR, one row per CDR3 protein. The data show hundreds of thousands of distinct CDR3 sequences, less than 45% seen once.

This chain uses TRBV7-8 with TRBJ1-3; 9 bases are a match to TRBD1. This TCR derives from an adult man with Graves' disease, either hyperthyroidism or ophthalmopathy (not recorded which). Sequencing used peripheral blood or thyroid tissue (not recorded which). CDR3 sequence: CASSLDGTGSSGNTIYF. DNA of the CDR3: TGTGCCAGCAGCTTAGATGGGACAGGGAGTTCTGGAAACACCATATATTTT.